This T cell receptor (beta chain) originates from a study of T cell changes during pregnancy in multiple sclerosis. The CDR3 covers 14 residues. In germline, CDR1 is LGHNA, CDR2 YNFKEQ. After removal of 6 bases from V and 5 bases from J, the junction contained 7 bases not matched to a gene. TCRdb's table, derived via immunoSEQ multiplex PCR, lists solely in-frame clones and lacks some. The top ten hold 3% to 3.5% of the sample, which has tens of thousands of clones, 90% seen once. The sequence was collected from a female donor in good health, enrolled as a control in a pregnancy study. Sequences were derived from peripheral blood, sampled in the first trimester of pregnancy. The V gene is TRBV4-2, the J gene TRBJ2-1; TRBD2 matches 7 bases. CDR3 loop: CASSAKTSDNEQFF. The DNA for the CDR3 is TGTGCCAGCAGTGCTAAAACTAGCGACAATGAGCAGTTCTTC.